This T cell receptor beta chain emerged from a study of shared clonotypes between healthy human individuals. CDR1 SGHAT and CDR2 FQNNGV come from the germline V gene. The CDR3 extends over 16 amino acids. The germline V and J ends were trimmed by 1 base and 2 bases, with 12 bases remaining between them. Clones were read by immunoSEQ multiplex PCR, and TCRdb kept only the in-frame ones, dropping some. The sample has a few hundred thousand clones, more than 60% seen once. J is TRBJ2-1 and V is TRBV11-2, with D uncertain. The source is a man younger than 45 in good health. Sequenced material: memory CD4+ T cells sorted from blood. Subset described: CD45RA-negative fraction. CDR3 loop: CASSLVGGTTYNEQFF. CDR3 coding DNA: TGTGCCAGCAGCTTAGTGGGCGGAACCACCTACAATGAGCAGTTCTTC. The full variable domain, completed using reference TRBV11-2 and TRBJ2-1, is EAGVAQSPRYKIIEKRQSVAFWCNPISGHATLYWYQQILGQGPKLLIQFQNNGVVDDSQLPKDRFSAERLKGVDSTLKIQPAKLEDSAVYLCASSLVGGTTYNEQFFGPGTRLTVL.